These 5 T cell receptor beta chains were sequenced from one sample in a study of T cells in Graves' hyperthyroidism and ophthalmopathy. RNA transcripts gave rise to amplified TCR beta CDR3 regions. Researchers ran a first-round RT-PCR on the TCR CDR3 using the HTBI primer set. TCRdb re-analysed the multiplex PCR reads in MiXCR, keeping a single row per CDR3 protein. The sample has under 750,000 distinct CDR3 sequences, approximately 18% seen once. Specimen: blood. The receptors were sampled from a woman in her 50s with Graves' hyperthyroidism that later progressed to Graves' ophthalmopathy.

This clonotype occurred once. The V gene is TRBV6-1, the J gene TRBJ2-3, with D possibly being TRBD2 (6 bases). V lost 5 bases, J lost 1 base, and 13 bases lay in between. Germline CDR1 and CDR2: MNHNS and SASEGT. The CDR3 sequence is 15 residues long. CDR3 sequence (DNA): TGTGCCAGCAGTAAAGGGGACTCAGGCACAGATACGCAGTATTTT. It translates to CASSKGDSGTDTQYF.

The chain joins TRBV10-3 to TRBJ1-4; a possible D gene is TRBD1 (6 bases). Trimming left V 0 bases short and J 8 bases short, with 16 bases between. CDR1 and CDR2 from the germline V gene are ENHRY and SYGVKD. This CDR3 has 16 residues. In DNA form, the CDR3 reads TGTGCCATCAGTGAGTCTTTTGACCAGGGGACCGAAAAACTGTTTTTT. Its protein is CAISESFDQGTEKLFF.

The chain combines TRBV6-5 with TRBJ2-1, with D possibly matching TRBD2 (6 bases). This CDR3 has 12 residues. The germline V gene encodes CDR1 MNHEY and CDR2 SVGAGI. V was cut by 2 bases and J by 7 bases, with 6 bases left in between. The CDR3 DNA sequence: TGTGCCAGCAGTTACCGGGAGAATGAGCAGTTCTTC. Translated: CASSYRENEQFF.

This clonotype was observed many times. The chain employs TRBV15 and TRBJ1-2; no reliable D call. The germline V and J ends were trimmed by 0 bases and 5 bases, with 13 bases remaining between them. Looked up from germline, CDR1 is LNHNV and CDR2 is YYDKDF (reference sequence). CDR3 size: 15 residues. CDR3 sequence (DNA): TGTGCCACCAGCAGAGATCCTAGGGTGGGGTATGGCTACACCTTC. It yields the protein CATSRDPRVGYGYTF.

V usage is TRBV19 and J usage is TRBJ2-1, with 13 bases aligning to TRBD2. Germline V gene data show CDR1 as LNHDA and CDR2 as SQIVND (reference sequence). The CDR3 is 17 residues long. Germline trimming cut 4 bases from V and 7 bases from J; bases unmatched to any gene: 10. CDR3: CASSTRTSGGHGNEQFF. The DNA for the CDR3 is TGTGCCAGTAGTACGAGGACTAGCGGGGGCCATGGGAATGAGCAGTTCTTC.